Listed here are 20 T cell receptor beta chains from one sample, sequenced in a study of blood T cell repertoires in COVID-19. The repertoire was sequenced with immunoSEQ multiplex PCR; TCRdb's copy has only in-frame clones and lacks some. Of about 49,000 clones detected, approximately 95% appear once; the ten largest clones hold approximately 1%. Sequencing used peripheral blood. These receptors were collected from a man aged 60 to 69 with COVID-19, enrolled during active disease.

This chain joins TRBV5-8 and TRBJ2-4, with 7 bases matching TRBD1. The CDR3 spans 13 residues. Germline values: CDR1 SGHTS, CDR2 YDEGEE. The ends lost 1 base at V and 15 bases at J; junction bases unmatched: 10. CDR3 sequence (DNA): TGTGCCAGCAGCTTGTCCTTTCCGGGACAGAGGTACTTC. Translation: CASSLSFPGQRYF.

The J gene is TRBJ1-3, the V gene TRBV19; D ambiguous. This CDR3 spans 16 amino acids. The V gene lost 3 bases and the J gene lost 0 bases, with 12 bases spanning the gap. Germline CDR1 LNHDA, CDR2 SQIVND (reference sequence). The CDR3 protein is CASSMAGSASGNTIYF. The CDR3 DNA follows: TGTGCCAGTAGTATGGCAGGATCGGCCTCTGGAAACACCATATATTTT.

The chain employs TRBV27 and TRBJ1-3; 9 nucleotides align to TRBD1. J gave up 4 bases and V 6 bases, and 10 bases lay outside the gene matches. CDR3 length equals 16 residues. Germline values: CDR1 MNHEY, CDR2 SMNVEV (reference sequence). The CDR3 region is CASRLTGTGNGNTIYF. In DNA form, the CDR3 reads TGTGCCAGCAGACTAACCGGGACAGGGAACGGAAACACCATATATTTT.

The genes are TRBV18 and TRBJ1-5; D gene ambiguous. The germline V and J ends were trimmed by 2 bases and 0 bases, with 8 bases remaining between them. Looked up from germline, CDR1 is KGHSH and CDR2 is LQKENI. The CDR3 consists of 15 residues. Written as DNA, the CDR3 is TGTGCCAGCTCACCAGGTTCGGTTAGCAATCAGCCCCAGCATTTT. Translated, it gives CASSPGSVSNQPQHF.

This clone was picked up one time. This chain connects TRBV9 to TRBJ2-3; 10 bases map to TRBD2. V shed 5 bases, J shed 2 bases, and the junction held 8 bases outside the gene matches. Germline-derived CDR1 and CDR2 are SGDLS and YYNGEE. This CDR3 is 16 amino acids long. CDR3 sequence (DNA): TGTGCCAGCAGTGTAAGAGGGACTAGCGTCACAGATACGCAGTATTTT. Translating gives CASSVRGTSVTDTQYF.

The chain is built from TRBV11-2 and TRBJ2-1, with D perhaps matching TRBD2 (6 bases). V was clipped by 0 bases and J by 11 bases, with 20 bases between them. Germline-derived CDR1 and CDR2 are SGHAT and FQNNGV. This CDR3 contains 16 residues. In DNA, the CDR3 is TGTGCCAGCAGCTTAGATACCCCGGGACTCCGAGGCCAGCAGTTCTTC. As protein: CASSLDTPGLRGQQFF.

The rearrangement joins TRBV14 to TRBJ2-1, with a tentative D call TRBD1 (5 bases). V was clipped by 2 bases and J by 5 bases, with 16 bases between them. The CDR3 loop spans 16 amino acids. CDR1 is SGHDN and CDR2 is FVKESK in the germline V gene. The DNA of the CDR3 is TGTGCCAGCAGCCAATCGGGCAGGGAATACCACAATGAGCAGTTCTTC. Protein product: CASSQSGREYHNEQFF.

The DNA for the CDR3 is TGTGCCAGCAGCTTAAGCATGACACCCATTCAGTACTTC. Its protein product is CASSLSMTPIQYF. V gene TRBV7-2 combines with J gene TRBJ2-4; D is uncertain. From germline, CDR1 is SGHTA and CDR2 FQGNSA. The CDR3 has 13 residues. Between the trimmed V and J ends, which lost 2 bases and 9 bases, there was a span of 11 bases.

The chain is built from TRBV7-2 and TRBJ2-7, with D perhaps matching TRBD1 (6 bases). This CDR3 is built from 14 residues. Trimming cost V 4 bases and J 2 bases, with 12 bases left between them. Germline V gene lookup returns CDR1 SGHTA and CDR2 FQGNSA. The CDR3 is CASSSTQGPYEQYF. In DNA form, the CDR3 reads TGTGCCAGCAGCTCAACACAGGGTCCCTACGAGCAGTACTTC.

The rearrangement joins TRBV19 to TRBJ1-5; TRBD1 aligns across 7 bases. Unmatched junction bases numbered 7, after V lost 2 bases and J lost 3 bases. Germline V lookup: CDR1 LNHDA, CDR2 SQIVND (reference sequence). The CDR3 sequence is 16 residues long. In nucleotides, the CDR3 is TGTGCCAGTAGTATACCGGCAGGGGGGAACAATCAGCCCCAGCATTTT. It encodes CASSIPAGGNNQPQHF.

The DNA of the CDR3 is TGTGCCAGCAGTGAATCTTCGGCCAGGGGGAACGAGCAGTTCTTC. It is translated as CASSESSARGNEQFF. The chain carries TRBV2 and TRBJ2-1; 7 bases align to TRBD1. V was pared by 2 bases and J by 10 bases, with 11 bases of the junction left unmatched. The CDR3 covers 15 residues. Germline V gene lookup returns CDR1 SNHLY and CDR2 FYNNEI.

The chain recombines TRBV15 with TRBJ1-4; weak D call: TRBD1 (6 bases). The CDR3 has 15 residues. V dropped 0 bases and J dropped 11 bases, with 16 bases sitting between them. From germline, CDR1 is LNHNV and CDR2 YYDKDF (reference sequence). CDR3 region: CATSREVGTREKLFF. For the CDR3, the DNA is TGTGCCACCAGCAGAGAGGTCGGGACACGCGAGAAACTGTTTTTT.

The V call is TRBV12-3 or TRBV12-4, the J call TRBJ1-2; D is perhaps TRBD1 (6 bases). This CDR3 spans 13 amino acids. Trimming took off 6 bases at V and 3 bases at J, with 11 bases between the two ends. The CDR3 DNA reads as TGTGCCAGCAGGGCGTCAGGGGACTATGGCTACACCTTC. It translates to CASRASGDYGYTF.

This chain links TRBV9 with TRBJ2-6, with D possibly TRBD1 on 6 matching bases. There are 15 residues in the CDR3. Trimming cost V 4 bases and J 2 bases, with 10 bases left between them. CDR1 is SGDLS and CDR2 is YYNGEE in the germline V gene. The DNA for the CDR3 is TGTGCCAGCAGCAAACAGGGCGCTGGGGCCAACGTCCTGACTTTC. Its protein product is CASSKQGAGANVLTF.

The DNA of the CDR3 is TGTGCCAGCAGTTACTCGGGCAGGGGGCGAACTGAAGCTTTCTTT. This gives the protein CASSYSGRGRTEAFF. The J gene is TRBJ1-1, the V gene TRBV6-5; the match to TRBD1 covers 8 bases. CDR1 is MNHEY, CDR2 SVGAGI, per germline. The CDR3 is 15 residues long. J lost 5 bases, V lost 0 bases, and 5 bases had no gene match.

CDR3 sequence (DNA): TGCGCCAGCAGCTTGGATCACTACGAGCAGTACTTC. Its protein product is CASSLDHYEQYF. This chain joins TRBV5-1 and TRBJ2-7; no clear D gene. There are 12 residues in the CDR3. Germline V CDR1 and CDR2: SGHRS, YFSETQ. V was clipped by 0 bases and J by 3 bases, with 4 bases between them.

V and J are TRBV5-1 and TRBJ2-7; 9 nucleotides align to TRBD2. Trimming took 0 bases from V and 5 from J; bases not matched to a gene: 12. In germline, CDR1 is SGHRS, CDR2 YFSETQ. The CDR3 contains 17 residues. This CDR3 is CASSLANPGLALDEQYF. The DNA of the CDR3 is TGCGCCAGCAGCTTGGCAAACCCGGGACTAGCTCTCGACGAGCAGTACTTC. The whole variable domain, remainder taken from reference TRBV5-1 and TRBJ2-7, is KAGVTQTPRYLIKTRGQQVTLSCSPISGHRSVSWYQQTPGQGLQFLFEYFSETQRNKGNFPGRFSGRQFSNSRSEMNVSTLELGDSALYLCASSLANPGLALDEQYFGPGTRLTVT.

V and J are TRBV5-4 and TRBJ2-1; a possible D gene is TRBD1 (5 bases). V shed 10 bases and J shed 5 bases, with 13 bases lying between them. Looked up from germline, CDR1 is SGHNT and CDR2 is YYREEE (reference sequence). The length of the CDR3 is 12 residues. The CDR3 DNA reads TGTGCCGTTCAACAGGACCACAATGAGCAGTTCTTC. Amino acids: CAVQQDHNEQFF.

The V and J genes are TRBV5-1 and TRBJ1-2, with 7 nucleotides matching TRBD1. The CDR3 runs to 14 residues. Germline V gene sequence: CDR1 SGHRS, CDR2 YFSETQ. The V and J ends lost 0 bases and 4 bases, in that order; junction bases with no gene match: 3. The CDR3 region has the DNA TGCGCCAGCAGCTTGGAGGCAGGGGGCTATGGCTACACCTTC. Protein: CASSLEAGGYGYTF.

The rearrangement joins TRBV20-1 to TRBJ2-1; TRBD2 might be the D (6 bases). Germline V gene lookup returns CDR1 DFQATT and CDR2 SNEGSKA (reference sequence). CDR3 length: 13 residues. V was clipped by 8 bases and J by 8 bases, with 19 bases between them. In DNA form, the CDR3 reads TGCAGTACTCGTGGGGGGAGGATCGATGAGCAGTTCTTC. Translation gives CSTRGGRIDEQFF.